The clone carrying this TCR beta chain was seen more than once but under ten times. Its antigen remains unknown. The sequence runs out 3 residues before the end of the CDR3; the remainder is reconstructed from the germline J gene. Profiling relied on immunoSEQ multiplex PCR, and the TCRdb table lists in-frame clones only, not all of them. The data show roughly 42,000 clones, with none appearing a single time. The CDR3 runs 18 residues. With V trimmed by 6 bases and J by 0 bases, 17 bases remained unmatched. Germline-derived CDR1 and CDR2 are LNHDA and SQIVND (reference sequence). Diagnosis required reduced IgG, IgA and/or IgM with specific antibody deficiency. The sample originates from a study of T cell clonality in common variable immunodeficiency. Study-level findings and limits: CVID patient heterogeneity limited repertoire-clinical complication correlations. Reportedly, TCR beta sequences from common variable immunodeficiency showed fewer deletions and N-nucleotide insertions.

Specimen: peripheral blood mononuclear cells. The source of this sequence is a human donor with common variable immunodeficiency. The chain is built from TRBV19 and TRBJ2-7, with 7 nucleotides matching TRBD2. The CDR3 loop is CASSINRDAGVYSYEQYF. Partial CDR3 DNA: TGTGCCAGTAGCATCAACAGAGATGCGGGAGTGTACTCCTACGAG. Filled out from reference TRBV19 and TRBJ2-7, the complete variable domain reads DGGITQSPKYLFRKEGQNVTLSCEQNLNHDAMYWYRQDPGQGLRLIYYSQIVNDFQKGDIAEGYSVSREKKESFPLTVTSAQKNPTAFYLCASSINRDAGVYSYEQYFGPGTRLTVT.